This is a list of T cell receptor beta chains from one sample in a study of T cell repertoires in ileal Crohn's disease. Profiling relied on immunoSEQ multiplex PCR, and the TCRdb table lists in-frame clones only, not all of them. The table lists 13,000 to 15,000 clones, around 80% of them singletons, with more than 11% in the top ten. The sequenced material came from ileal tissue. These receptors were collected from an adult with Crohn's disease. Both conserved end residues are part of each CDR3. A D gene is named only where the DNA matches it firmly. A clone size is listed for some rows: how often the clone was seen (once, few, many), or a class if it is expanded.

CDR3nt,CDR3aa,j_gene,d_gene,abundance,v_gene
TGTGCCAGCAGCCTCCAGGGGCAGGAGAACGAGCAGTACTTC,CASSLQGQENEQYF,TRBJ2-7,NA,once,TRBV9
TGCGCCACCCGAAGGGGGAGTGAAGAGACCCAGTACTTC,CATRRGSEETQYF,TRBJ2-5,NA,NA,TRBV10-2
TGTGCCAGCAGCAAGACACCCATTCTCACAGGGGAAGGCATCAATCAGCCCCAGCATTTT,CASSKTPILTGEGINQPQHF,TRBJ1-5,NA,NA,TRBV21-1
TGTGCCAGTAGTACTTTTGGGACAGGATACGAGCAGTACTTC,CASSTFGTGYEQYF,TRBJ2-7,TRBD1,NA,TRBV19
TGTGCCAGCAGTTTGTCGACAGGGGCTCAGCCCCAGCATTTT,CASSLSTGAQPQHF,TRBJ1-5,TRBD1,NA,TRBV27
TGTGCCAGCAGTCCCGGGCCCCCCGGGGAGCTGTTTTTT,CASSPGPPGELFF,TRBJ2-2,NA,NA,TRBV27
TGCGCCAGCAGCTTGTTAGGGGATAGCTCCTACAATGAGCAGTTCTTC,CASSLLGDSSYNEQFF,TRBJ2-1,NA,NA,TRBV5-1
TGTGCCAGCAGCAAAGAGATCGTCTCTGGGGCCAACGTCCTGACTTTC,CASSKEIVSGANVLTF,TRBJ2-6,NA,NA,TRBV21-1
TGCGCCAGCCGGAACTTAGGAACTAATGAAAAACTGTTTTTT,CASRNLGTNEKLFF,TRBJ1-4,NA,NA,TRBV4-1
TGCGCCAGCAGCCTCTCAGCGGGGGCGAACACCGGGGAGCTGTTTTTT,CASSLSAGANTGELFF,TRBJ2-2,TRBD2,NA,TRBV5-1
TGCAGCGTTGATAGCGGGTGGGGAATGAACACTGAAGCTTTCTTT,CSVDSGWGMNTEAFF,TRBJ1-1,NA,NA,TRBV29-1
TGTGCCTGGAGCTATCGGGCCGGGTCTTCCTACGAGCAGTACTTC,CAWSYRAGSSYEQYF,TRBJ2-7,NA,few,TRBV30
TGCAGCGTTGACAGAAAATGGGGGACTGAAGCTTTCTTT,CSVDRKWGTEAFF,TRBJ1-1,NA,once,TRBV29-1
TGCGCCAGCAGCTTGGGGCGGGAGAACACTGAAGCTTTCTTT,CASSLGRENTEAFF,TRBJ1-1,NA,NA,TRBV5-1
TGTGCCAGCAGGTCGCCGACAGGGGATGCCTCACCCCTCCACTTT,CASRSPTGDASPLHF,TRBJ1-6,TRBD1,NA,TRBV13